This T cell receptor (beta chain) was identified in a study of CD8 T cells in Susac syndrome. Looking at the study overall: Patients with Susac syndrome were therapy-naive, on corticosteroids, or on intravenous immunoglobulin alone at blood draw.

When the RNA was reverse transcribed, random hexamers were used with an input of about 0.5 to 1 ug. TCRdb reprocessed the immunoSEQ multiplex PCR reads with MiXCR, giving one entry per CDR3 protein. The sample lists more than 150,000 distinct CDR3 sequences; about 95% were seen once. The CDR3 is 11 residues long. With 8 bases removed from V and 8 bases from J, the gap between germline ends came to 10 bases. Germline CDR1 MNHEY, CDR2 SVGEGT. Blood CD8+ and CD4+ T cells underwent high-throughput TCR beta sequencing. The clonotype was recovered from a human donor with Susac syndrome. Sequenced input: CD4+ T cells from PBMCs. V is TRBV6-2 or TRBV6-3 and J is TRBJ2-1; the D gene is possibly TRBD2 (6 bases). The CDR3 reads CASGGAHEQFF. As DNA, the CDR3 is TGTGCCAGCGGCGGGGCACATGAGCAGTTCTTC.